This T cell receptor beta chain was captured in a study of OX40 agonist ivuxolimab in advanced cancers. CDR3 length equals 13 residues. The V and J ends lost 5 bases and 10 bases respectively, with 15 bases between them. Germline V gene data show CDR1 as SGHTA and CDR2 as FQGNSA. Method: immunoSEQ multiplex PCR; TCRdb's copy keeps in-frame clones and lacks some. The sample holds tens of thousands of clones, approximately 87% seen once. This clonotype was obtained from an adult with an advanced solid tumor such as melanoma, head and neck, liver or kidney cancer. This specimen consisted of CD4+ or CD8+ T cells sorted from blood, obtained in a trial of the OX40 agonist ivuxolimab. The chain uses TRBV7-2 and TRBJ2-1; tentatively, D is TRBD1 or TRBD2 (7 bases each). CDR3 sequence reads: CASSPGGAREQFF. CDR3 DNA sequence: TGTGCCAGCAGCCCAGGGGGGGCGAGGGAGCAGTTCTTC.